This T cell receptor (beta chain) was captured in a study of T cell repertoires in cytomegalovirus infection. The overall study: CMV infection together with matching HLA type was indicated by public TCR beta signatures.

This clonotype was seen repeatedly, ten times or more. The antigen remains undetermined. Study observations and caveats: Adding up the frequency of public TCR beta families identified people who carried CMV plus the relevant HLA. In two of eight donors, the top clonotype was HLA-C-restricted CMV-specific.

TCRdb itself ran the reads through MiXCR, one entry per CDR3 protein. The table lists 680,000 or so distinct CDR3 sequences, approximately 40% of them singletons. Germline V gene data show CDR1 as MDHEN and CDR2 as SYDVKM. With 3 bases removed from V and 10 bases from J, the gap between germline ends came to 13 bases. The CDR3 is 14 amino acids. The sample was PBMCs. V is TRBV28 and J is TRBJ1-6; possible D gene TRBD1, 6 bases. This sequence was found in a human donor in good health (CMV status not recorded). Some clones in this sample may be carry-over from other donors' samples. CDR3 amino acids: CASSLGEGVSPLHF. The CDR3 DNA follows: TGTGCCAGCAGTTTGGGGGAGGGGGTCTCACCCCTCCACTTT.